This entry lists 31 T cell receptor beta chains sequenced from one sample in a study of T-cell reconstitution after alpha-beta-depleted transplantation in children (TCRdb year 2016). The library was obtained by PCR. TCRdb shows the sequencer as Illumina HiSeq 2500. TCR libraries were prepared with molecular barcoding, using unique molecular identifiers to normalize TCRbeta repertoire quantification. Through fastp at Q25 and MiXCR, TCRdb rebuilt clones from the public reads, retaining in-frame beta chains. Each entry merges the rows of one CDR3 protein and shows their most common DNA and genes. This sample lists hundreds of thousands of distinct CDR3 sequences; about an eighth were detected once. The biggest ten clones account for 4% to 5.5% of the sample. This material consisted of PBMCs, taken from the stem cell graft. The receptors were sampled from a human donor who donated a stem cell graft to a child with Fanconi anemia.

The chain uses TRBV7-7 and TRBJ2-5; D might be TRBD2 (5 bases). In germline, CDR1 is SSHAT, CDR2 FNYEAQ (reference sequence). CDR3 length: 13 residues. The CDR3 bases are TGTGCTAGCGCCGGCAGCCTAAAAGAGACCCAGTACTTC. Protein sequence: CASAGSLKETQYF. The full variable domain, rest sourced from reference TRBV7-7 and TRBJ2-5, is GAGVSQSPRYKVTKRGQDVTLRCDPISSHATLYWYQQALGQGPEFLTYFNYEAQPDKSGLPSDRFSAERPEGSISTLTIQRTEQRDSAMYRCASAGSLKETQYFGPGTRLLVL.

This clonotype has a count of ten or more. This sequence joins TRBV9 and TRBJ2-7; tentative D call: TRBD1 (6 bases). The germline V and J ends were trimmed by 4 bases and 2 bases, with 22 bases remaining between them. From germline, CDR1 is SGDLS and CDR2 YYNGEE. The CDR3 is made up of 17 amino acids. The CDR3: CASSPDRSFLFTYEQYV. The CDR3 nucleotides are TGTGCCAGCAGCCCTGACAGGTCCTTCCTCTTTACCTACGAGCAGTACGTC.

The V call is TRBV7-8, the J call TRBJ2-7; D perhaps matches TRBD1 (6 bases). Germline V CDR1 and CDR2: SGHVS, FQNEAQ. V gave up 1 base and J gave up 3 bases, with 25 bases separating them. The length of the CDR3 is 19 residues. The CDR3 DNA is TGTGCCAGCAGCTTAGGACCCCTAGGACAGAGGGGATTAGACTACGAGCAGTACTTC. This translates into CASSLGPLGQRGLDYEQYF.

There are a few counts of this clonotype. Here the CDR3 DNA reads TGCGCCAGCAGCTTGGGCCGGGACAGCACCGGGGAGCTGTTTTTT. Amino acid sequence: CASSLGRDSTGELFF. The V gene is TRBV5-1, the J gene TRBJ2-2, with TRBD1 matching 7 bases. With V trimmed by 0 bases and J by 4 bases, 3 bases remained unmatched. The CDR3 totals 15 residues. Germline V CDR1 and CDR2: SGHRS, YFSETQ. The variable domain in full, with the rest retrieved from reference TRBV5-1 and TRBJ2-2, is KAGVTQTPRYLIKTRGQQVTLSCSPISGHRSVSWYQQTPGQGLQFLFEYFSETQRNKGNFPGRFSGRQFSNSRSEMNVSTLELGDSALYLCASSLGRDSTGELFFGEGSRLTVL.

This clonotype has only a few counts. The V and J genes are TRBV18 and TRBJ2-5; D ambiguous. The CDR3 consists of 12 residues. Germline CDR1 reads KGHSH; CDR2 reads LQKENI. Trimming took 6 bases from V and 3 from J, leaving 8 bases between them. The chain's CDR3 is CASSQTEETQYF. CDR3 DNA sequence: TGTGCCAGCTCCCAGACGGAAGAGACCCAGTACTTC.

This clonotype showed up just a few times. V and J are TRBV7-6 and TRBJ2-7; 10 nucleotides line up with TRBD1. The CDR3 extends over 15 amino acids. V trimming: 5 bases; J trimming: 5 bases; junction bases outside the gene matches: 9. Germline CDR1 reads SGHVS; CDR2 reads FNYEAQ. Here the CDR3 reads CASSPGQGVIHEQYF. The CDR3 DNA sequence: TGTGCCAGCAGCCCAGGACAGGGGGTGATCCACGAGCAGTACTTC.

The V and J genes are TRBV20-1 and TRBJ2-3; D possibly matches TRBD1 or TRBD2 (5 bases each). Trimming took 5 bases from V and 2 from J, leaving 11 bases between them. The CDR3 spans 13 residues. Germline V gene data show CDR1 as DFQATT and CDR2 as SNEGSKA (reference sequence). The CDR3 here is CSARMGTTDTQYF. CDR3 coding DNA: TGCAGTGCTCGCATGGGGACCACAGATACGCAGTATTTT.

This clonotype was counted only a few times. This chain uses TRBV7-2 with TRBJ2-3; the D is unclear. V was shortened by 5 bases and J by 1 base, with 10 bases between the two germline ends. This CDR3 has 14 residues. Germline loops: CDR1 SGHTA, CDR2 FQGNSA. The DNA of the CDR3 is TGTGCCAGCAGCCTAGACTTACGCACAGATACGCAGTATTTT. Protein product: CASSLDLRTDTQYF.

This clonotype was counted a few times. The J gene is TRBJ1-2, the V gene TRBV12-3 or TRBV12-4; no firm D call. The V end lost 3 bases, the J end lost 10 bases, and 12 bases lay between the germline ends. The CDR3 has 12 amino acids. In nucleotides, the CDR3 is TGTGCCAGCAGTTTTTCCGACGTAGACTACACCTTC. As protein: CASSFSDVDYTF.

This clonotype occurred a few times. The chain joins TRBV5-1 to TRBJ2-7, with TRBD1 as a possible D gene (5 bases). There are 14 residues in the CDR3. Germline values: CDR1 SGHRS, CDR2 YFSETQ. V gave up 0 bases and J gave up 2 bases, with 9 bases separating them. CDR3 sequence: CASSLGGRPYEQYF. CDR3 DNA: TGCGCCAGCAGCTTGGGGGGCCGACCCTACGAGCAGTACTTC.

The chain combines TRBV25-1 with TRBJ1-2; TRBD1 might be the D (6 bases). The germline V and J ends were trimmed by 6 bases and 6 bases, with 23 bases remaining between them. The CDR3 totals 16 residues. Germline CDR1 is MGHDK and CDR2 is SYGVNS. As DNA, the CDR3 is TGTGCCAGCAGCCCCCCACCGGGAGGGGGTAAGGATGGCTACACCTTC. Translation gives CASSPPPGGGKDGYTF.

This clonotype has more than one count but fewer than ten. The rearrangement links TRBV18 to TRBJ2-3, with D tentatively TRBD1 (5 bases). Germline assignment: CDR1 KGHSH and CDR2 LQKENI. The CDR3 extends over 14 amino acids. Trimming pared 8 bases from V and 4 bases from J, leaving 16 bases between. This chain's CDR3 is CASTSGWQADTQYF. In DNA form, the CDR3 reads TGTGCCAGCACTTCAGGGTGGCAAGCAGATACGCAGTATTTT.

The gene calls are TRBV2 and TRBJ2-1; a possible D gene is TRBD2 (6 bases). V shed 6 bases and J shed 4 bases, with 19 bases lying between them. The CDR3 is made up of 16 amino acids. Germline CDR1 SNHLY, CDR2 FYNNEI. For the CDR3, the DNA is TGTGCCAGCAGCGCTAGCGAGAAATTTTTATACAATGAGCAGTTCTTC. It is translated as CASSASEKFLYNEQFF. The entire variable domain, with the rest obtained from reference TRBV2 and TRBJ2-1, is as follows: EPEVTQTPSHQVTQMGQEVILRCVPISNHLYFYWYRQILGQKVEFLVSFYNNEISEKSEIFDDQFSVERPDGSNFTLKIRSTKLEDSAMYFCASSASEKFLYNEQFFGPGTRLTVL.

The chain couples TRBV6-5 to TRBJ2-3, with D hard to call. CDR3 length: 15 amino acids. V was clipped by 3 bases and J by 0 bases, with 10 bases between them. CDR1 is MNHEY, CDR2 SVGAGI, per germline. Here the CDR3 reads CASSYSFESTDTQYF. CDR3 nucleotide sequence: TGTGCCAGCAGTTATTCGTTTGAGAGCACAGATACGCAGTATTTT.

This clonotype has at least ten counts. J is TRBJ1-1 and V is TRBV12-3 or TRBV12-4; D gene unclear. The CDR3 is 14 amino acids. V lost 6 bases and J lost 1, with 12 bases in between. The DNA of the CDR3 is TGTGCCAGCAGAAACCACCTAGGGAACACTGAAGCTTTCTTT. As protein: CASRNHLGNTEAFF.

The rearrangement uses TRBV5-1 and TRBJ2-2; D may correspond to TRBD1 or TRBD2 (5 bases each). Trimming took off 0 bases at V and 6 bases at J, with 12 bases between the two ends. Germline-derived CDR1 and CDR2 are SGHRS and YFSETQ. The CDR3 totals 15 residues. As DNA, the CDR3 is TGCGCCAGCAGCTTGGGAGGGGCCGAAGCCGGGGAGCTGTTTTTT. Protein: CASSLGGAEAGELFF.

This clonotype came up many times. The junction departs from the called germline gene at one end, perhaps through a read error. The chain joins TRBV5-1 to TRBJ1-1, with D unclear. The length of the CDR3 is 11 residues. The germline V gene has CDR1 SGHRS and CDR2 YFSETQ. The CDR3 DNA sequence: TGTGCCAGCAGCTTGAACACTGAAGCTTTCTTT. Its protein product is CASSLNTEAFF.

The V and J genes are TRBV3-1 and TRBJ2-1, with 10 bases matching TRBD1. The CDR3 has 17 amino acids. Germline loops: CDR1 LGHDT, CDR2 YNNKEL (reference sequence). V lost 1 base and J lost 8; bases outside the gene matches: 11. Here the CDR3 DNA reads TGTGCCAGCAGCCAAGGGTTGGGGACAGGGGCAATTGATGAGCAGTTCTTC. Protein: CASSQGLGTGAIDEQFF.

A remark on this clonotype: Just one base apart from a much larger clone, this may be a read error. The chain's CDR3 is CASSDANTEAFF. The CDR3 bases are TGTGCCAGCAGTGACGCGAACACTGAAGCTTTCTTT. The genes are TRBV7-9 and TRBJ1-1; D unclear. The CDR3 is made up of 12 amino acids. Germline V gene data show CDR1 as SEHNR and CDR2 as FQNEAQ (reference sequence). Trimming pared 6 bases from V and 1 base from J, leaving 6 bases between. Drawing the rest from reference TRBV7-9 and TRBJ1-1, the complete variable domain is DTGVSQNPRHKITKRGQNVTFRCDPISEHNRLYWYRQTLGQGPEFLTYFQNEAQLEKSRLLSDRFSAERPKGSFSTLEIQRTEQGDSAMYLCASSDANTEAFFGQGTRLTVV.

This clonotype was seen a handful of times. The DNA for the CDR3 is TGCGCCAGCAGCAATGGAGTAGCGGAGTTGGGGGAGACCCAGTACTTC. Its protein product is CASSNGVAELGETQYF. The chain uses TRBV5-1 and TRBJ2-5; a weak D match, TRBD2 (6 bases). Germline CDR1 is SGHRS and CDR2 is YFSETQ. Trimming took off 4 bases at V and 5 bases at J, with 21 bases between the two ends. The CDR3 covers 16 residues.

Notes on this clonotype: The junction departs from the called germline gene at one end, perhaps through a read error. The chain couples TRBV20-1 to TRBJ2-5; TRBD2 aligns across 8 bases. CDR3 size: 14 residues. The germline V gene encodes CDR1 DFQATT and CDR2 SNEGSKA (reference sequence). CDR3 sequence: CSAPWQRGQETKYF. Written as DNA, the CDR3 is TGCAGTGCCCCATGGCAGCGGGGGCAAGAGACCAAGTACTTC.

V is TRBV12-3 or TRBV12-4 and J is TRBJ2-1; TRBD2 aligns across 7 bases. J gave up 7 bases and V 2 bases, and 20 bases lay outside the gene matches. The CDR3 spans 19 residues. For the CDR3, the DNA is TGTGCCAGCAGTTTACCAGGGCGGGGGAGGCCCGGTATGTTTAATGAGCAGTTCTTC. Its translation: CASSLPGRGRPGMFNEQFF.

The CDR3 DNA follows: TGCAGCGTTGAGAGCCTCGGGGCGCGGGGGGACACCGGGGAGCTGTTTTTT. It specifies CSVESLGARGDTGELFF. This chain links TRBV29-1 with TRBJ2-2; 8 positions match TRBD2. The J segment lost 3 bases and the V segment lost 3 bases, leaving 12 bases of the junction unmatched. Per germline, CDR1 SQVTM and CDR2 ANQGSEA. The CDR3 spans 17 residues.

This clonotype was seen a few times. This chain links TRBV29-1 with TRBJ2-1; TRBD1 agrees at 7 bases. V was pared by 1 base and J by 12 bases, with 12 bases of the junction left unmatched. This CDR3 is 14 amino acids long. Looked up from germline, CDR1 is SQVTM and CDR2 is ANQGSEA. For the CDR3, the DNA is TGCAGCGTTGAAGGGGGACAGTCCCCAAGGGGGCAGTTCTTC. Translated: CSVEGGQSPRGQFF.

This clonotype was found many times. V gene TRBV7-2 combines with J gene TRBJ2-3; D unresolved. The length of the CDR3 is 16 residues. Trimming took 5 bases from V and 4 from J, leaving 19 bases between them. Germline lookup yields CDR1 SGHTA and CDR2 FQGNSA. The CDR3 DNA sequence: TGTGCCAGCAGCCCAGTGCTGGGGTCCTACCCAGATACGCAGTATTTT. This encodes CASSPVLGSYPDTQYF.

In its sample, this clonotype was seen many times. The rearrangement links TRBV29-1 to TRBJ1-2; D remains ambiguous. The V end lost 5 bases, the J end lost 5 bases, and 15 bases lay between the germline ends. Germline V gene data show CDR1 as SQVTM and CDR2 as ANQGSEA. The CDR3 has 13 residues. The CDR3 region has the DNA TGCAGCGTTCAACATCAGAGGGAATATGGCTACACCTTC. This translates into CSVQHQREYGYTF.

The table lists this clonotype with a few counts. The chain joins TRBV4-2 to TRBJ1-1; possibly TRBD1 for D (5 bases). Trimming took 1 base from V and 10 from J, leaving 19 bases between them. CDR3 length: 15 amino acids. Germline CDR1 is LGHNA and CDR2 is YNFKEQ. The CDR3 region has the DNA TGTGCCAGCAGCCAAGCTCTGACAACCTCCAGGGTAGCTTTCTTT. Protein sequence: CASSQALTTSRVAFF.

V gene TRBV3-1 combines with J gene TRBJ1-2; perhaps TRBD1 as D (6 bases). V shed 6 bases and J shed 0 bases, with 20 bases lying between them. Germline V gene sequence: CDR1 LGHDT, CDR2 YNNKEL (reference sequence). This CDR3 spans 17 amino acids. CDR3 nucleotide sequence: TGTGCCAGCAGTCATCAGGGGACAAACCTACCTAACTATGGCTACACCTTC. This gives the protein CASSHQGTNLPNYGYTF.

The chain combines TRBV2 with TRBJ1-2; D may be TRBD1 (5 bases). The CDR3 is 13 residues long. Trimming took off 4 bases at V and 4 bases at J, with 10 bases between the two ends. Germline CDR1 is SNHLY and CDR2 is FYNNEI. Written as DNA, the CDR3 is TGTGCCAGCAGTGCCAGGGAGGGCTATGGCTACACCTTC. Its protein is CASSAREGYGYTF.

The table lists this clonotype with a few counts. The rearrangement links TRBV12-3 or TRBV12-4 to TRBJ2-7; TRBD1 aligns across 7 bases. V was clipped by 5 bases and J by 3 bases; unmatched bases: 10. The CDR3 is made up of 15 amino acids. The CDR3 bases are TGTGCCAGCAGTCTCAGACAGGGACGGATCTACGAGCAGTACTTC. As protein: CASSLRQGRIYEQYF.

This clonotype was seen a few times. The V gene is TRBV20-1, the J gene TRBJ1-2; a possible D gene is TRBD1 (6 bases). Trimming pared 1 base from V and 3 bases from J, leaving 18 bases between. This CDR3 contains 16 residues. In germline, CDR1 is DFQATT, CDR2 SNEGSKA (reference sequence). CDR3 region: CSARGQYGGRYYGYTF. The CDR3 coding sequence is TGCAGTGCTAGAGGGCAGTACGGGGGCCGATACTATGGCTACACCTTC.